This TCR beta chain comes out of a study of beta chain features in type 1 diabetes. cDNA synthesis used the whole RNA isolate, giving expressed TCRB sequences. Repertoires were generated with immunoSEQ multiplex PCR, while TCRdb's copy carries only in-frame clones and drops some. The data hold 200,000 to 250,000 clones, with about 63% observed a single time. This CDR3 is 12 amino acids long. CDR1 is SEHNR, CDR2 FQNEAQ, per germline (reference sequence). The ends were cut back, 4 bases at V and 4 bases at J, with 6 bases in the middle. This clonotype originated in a man aged 25-45 years in good health. Sequenced input: naive CD4+ T cells from blood. The rearrangement uses TRBV7-9 and TRBJ2-3; D is unresolved. The chain's CDR3 is CASSSVADTQYF. For the CDR3, the DNA is TGTGCCAGCAGCTCGGTGGCAGATACGCAGTATTTT. The variable domain in full, with the rest retrieved from reference TRBV7-9 and TRBJ2-3, is DTGVSQNPRHKITKRGQNVTFRCDPISEHNRLYWYRQTLGQGPEFLTYFQNEAQLEKSRLLSDRFSAERPKGSFSTLEIQRTEQGDSAMYLCASSSVADTQYFGPGTRLTVL.